The rows below give T cell receptor beta chains drawn from one sample of a study of cytomegalovirus exposure and HLA in healthy donors. The data were produced by immunoSEQ multiplex PCR, yet TCRdb's version contains in-frame clones alone and is incomplete. Of over 200,000 clones listed, 88% are singletons. The material sequenced was PBMCs. The receptor source for this set is a woman under 30 in good health and CMV-seronegative. Both conserved end residues are part of each CDR3. Fields, in order: CDR3 DNA, CDR3 protein, CDR3 length, V gene, clone size, D gene, J gene. The D gene is left open where the match is weak. Size is omitted from some rows. Given values are once, few, many or a class for expanded clones.

cdr3_nt: TGTGCCAGCAGTTTATCCCTAGTTAGGAATGAGCAGTTCTTC
cdr3_aa: CASSLSLVRNEQFF
cdr3_length: 14
v_call: TRBV28
clone_size: -
d_call: -
j_call: TRBJ2-1

cdr3_nt: TGTGCCAGCAGTCCGGGGACAGGGTGGACCACGACCCAGTACTTC
cdr3_aa: CASSPGTGWTTTQYF
cdr3_length: 15
v_call: TRBV28
clone_size: -
d_call: TRBD1
j_call: TRBJ2-5

cdr3_nt: TGTGCCAGCAGCTTAATTGCGGGAGGGGGGTCCAATGAGCAGTTCTTC
cdr3_aa: CASSLIAGGGSNEQFF
cdr3_length: 16
v_call: TRBV7-2
clone_size: once
d_call: TRBD2
j_call: TRBJ2-1

cdr3_nt: TGTGCCAGCAGTCCTTCTCTAGCGTACAATGAGCAGTTCTTC
cdr3_aa: CASSPSLAYNEQFF
cdr3_length: 14
v_call: TRBV28
clone_size: -
d_call: -
j_call: TRBJ2-1

cdr3_nt: TGTGCCAGCAGCTTTCGTGGCGGGAGGACAGATACGCAGTATTTT
cdr3_aa: CASSFRGGRTDTQYF
cdr3_length: 15
v_call: TRBV11-2
clone_size: -
d_call: TRBD2
j_call: TRBJ2-3

cdr3_nt: TGTGCCAGCACGAAGGGACAGGGGGCATACGAGCAGTACTTC
cdr3_aa: CASTKGQGAYEQYF
cdr3_length: 14
v_call: TRBV7-2
clone_size: few
d_call: TRBD1
j_call: TRBJ2-7

cdr3_nt: TGTGCCAGCAGTGAAGGACAGGGGCCCTCCTACGAGCAGTACTTC
cdr3_aa: CASSEGQGPSYEQYF
cdr3_length: 15
v_call: TRBV6-1
clone_size: -
d_call: TRBD1
j_call: TRBJ2-7

cdr3_nt: TGTGCCTGGACGGAAGGCGACACTAACTATGGCTACACCTTC
cdr3_aa: CAWTEGDTNYGYTF
cdr3_length: 14
v_call: TRBV30
clone_size: -
d_call: -
j_call: TRBJ1-2

cdr3_nt: TGTGCCAGTAGTATCTCAGGGCCGGACTCTGGGGCCAACGTCCTGACTTTC
cdr3_aa: CASSISGPDSGANVLTF
cdr3_length: 17
v_call: TRBV19
clone_size: -
d_call: -
j_call: TRBJ2-6

cdr3_nt: TGTGCCAGCAGTTCGGTATCCAACGAGCAGTACTTC
cdr3_aa: CASSSVSNEQYF
cdr3_length: 12
v_call: TRBV28
clone_size: -
d_call: -
j_call: TRBJ2-7

cdr3_nt: TGTGCCAGCAGCTTAAGGGGAACTAGCACAGATACGCAGTATTTT
cdr3_aa: CASSLRGTSTDTQYF
cdr3_length: 15
v_call: TRBV13
clone_size: -
d_call: -
j_call: TRBJ2-3

cdr3_nt: TGTGCCAGTAGTGCGGGACAGGGGGCCGTGGAGACCCAGTACTTC
cdr3_aa: CASSAGQGAVETQYF
cdr3_length: 15
v_call: TRBV19
clone_size: -
d_call: TRBD1
j_call: TRBJ2-5

cdr3_nt: TGCGCCAGCAGCTTGCAAGGGGGATCCGACAATGAGCAGTTCTTC
cdr3_aa: CASSLQGGSDNEQFF
cdr3_length: 15
v_call: TRBV5-1
clone_size: -
d_call: -
j_call: TRBJ2-1

cdr3_nt: TGTGCCAGCAGTTTAGGCGGTTACAATGAGCAGTTCTTC
cdr3_aa: CASSLGGYNEQFF
cdr3_length: 13
v_call: TRBV27
clone_size: -
d_call: -
j_call: TRBJ2-1

cdr3_nt: TGTGCCAGCAGTGCAGCGATACTTCCCGGGGAGCTGTTTTTT
cdr3_aa: CASSAAILPGELFF
cdr3_length: 14
v_call: TRBV28
clone_size: -
d_call: -
j_call: TRBJ2-2

cdr3_nt: TGTGCCAGCAGTCCCTCCAGACAGGGGCCCAATCAGCCCCAGCATTTT
cdr3_aa: CASSPSRQGPNQPQHF
cdr3_length: 16
v_call: TRBV28
clone_size: -
d_call: TRBD1
j_call: TRBJ1-5

cdr3_nt: TGCGCCAGCAGCTATCTAGCGGGATTCGAGACCCAGTACTTC
cdr3_aa: CASSYLAGFETQYF
cdr3_length: 14
v_call: TRBV5-1
clone_size: -
d_call: TRBD2
j_call: TRBJ2-5

cdr3_nt: TGTGCCAGCAGCTTAGTTGCGTCTAGAGATACGCAGTATTTT
cdr3_aa: CASSLVASRDTQYF
cdr3_length: 14
v_call: TRBV7-2
clone_size: -
d_call: -
j_call: TRBJ2-3

cdr3_nt: TGTGCCAGCAGTAACAGGGTTCCCTTTGTGGAGACCCAGTACTTC
cdr3_aa: CASSNRVPFVETQYF
cdr3_length: 15
v_call: TRBV5-6
clone_size: -
d_call: -
j_call: TRBJ2-5

cdr3_nt: TGTGCCAGCAGCTTAGGGTCCGGGCCCGGGATTTACGAGCAGTACTTC
cdr3_aa: CASSLGSGPGIYEQYF
cdr3_length: 16
v_call: TRBV7-6
clone_size: -
d_call: -
j_call: TRBJ2-7

cdr3_nt: TGTGCCACCAGCAGGGAGAATTCCGGGACAGCTGGAAACACCATATATTTT
cdr3_aa: CATSRENSGTAGNTIYF
cdr3_length: 17
v_call: TRBV15
clone_size: -
d_call: TRBD1
j_call: TRBJ1-3

cdr3_nt: TGTGCCAGCAGTCTATACGGGAGGGCCGGGACAGATACGCAGTATTTT
cdr3_aa: CASSLYGRAGTDTQYF
cdr3_length: 16
v_call: TRBV27
clone_size: -
d_call: TRBD2
j_call: TRBJ2-3